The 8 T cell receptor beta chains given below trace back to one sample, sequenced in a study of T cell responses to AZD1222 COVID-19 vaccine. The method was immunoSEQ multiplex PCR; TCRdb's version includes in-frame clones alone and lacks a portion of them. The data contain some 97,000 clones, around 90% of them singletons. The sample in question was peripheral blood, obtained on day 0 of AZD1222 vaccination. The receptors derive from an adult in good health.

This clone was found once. CDR3 loop: CASSPYPGLRSLEQFF. Here the CDR3 DNA reads TGTGCCAGCAGCCCGTATCCGGGACTTCGATCGTTGGAGCAGTTCTTC. The J gene is TRBJ2-1, the V gene TRBV9; D may be TRBD2 (6 bases). V shed 4 bases and J shed 10 bases, with 24 bases lying between them. This CDR3 region has 16 residues. Germline V gives CDR1 SGDLS, CDR2 YYNGEE.

In nucleotides, the CDR3 is TGTGCCTGGAGTGGGAACTACAATGAGCAGTTCTTC. This translates into CAWSGNYNEQFF. The V and J genes are TRBV30 and TRBJ2-1; D ambiguous. The V gene's germline CDR1 is GTSNPN and CDR2 SVGIG (reference sequence). V shed 1 base and J shed 3 bases, with 4 bases lying between them. CDR3 size: 12 residues. The full variable domain, rest sourced from reference TRBV30 and TRBJ2-1, is SQTIHQWPATLVQPVGSPLSLECTVEGTSNPNLYWYRQAAGRGLQLLFYSVGIGQISSEVPQNLSASRPQDRQFILSSKKLLLSDSGFYLCAWSGNYNEQFFGPGTRLTVL.

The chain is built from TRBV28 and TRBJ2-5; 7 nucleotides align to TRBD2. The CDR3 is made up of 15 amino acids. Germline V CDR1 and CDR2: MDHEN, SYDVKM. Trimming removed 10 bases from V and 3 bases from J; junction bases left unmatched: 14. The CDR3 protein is CATVPLAEDKETQYF. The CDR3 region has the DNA TGTGCCACCGTCCCCCTAGCGGAGGACAAAGAGACCCAGTACTTC.

The CDR3 protein is CSAKTSDYNEQFF. The CDR3 DNA is TGCAGCGCTAAGACTAGCGACTACAATGAGCAGTTCTTC. The chain is built from TRBV29-1 and TRBJ2-1; 8 nucleotides align to TRBD2. This CDR3 is built from 13 residues. V was pared by 7 bases and J by 3 bases, with 5 bases of the junction left unmatched. Germline lookup yields CDR1 SQVTM and CDR2 ANQGSEA.

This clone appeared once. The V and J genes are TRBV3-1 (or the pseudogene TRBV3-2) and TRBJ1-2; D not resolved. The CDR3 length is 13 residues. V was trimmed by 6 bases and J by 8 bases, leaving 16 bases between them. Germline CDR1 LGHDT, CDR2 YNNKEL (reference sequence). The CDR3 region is CASSLPKARGYTF. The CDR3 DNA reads TGTGCCAGCAGTCTACCTAAAGCGCGAGGCTACACCTTC.

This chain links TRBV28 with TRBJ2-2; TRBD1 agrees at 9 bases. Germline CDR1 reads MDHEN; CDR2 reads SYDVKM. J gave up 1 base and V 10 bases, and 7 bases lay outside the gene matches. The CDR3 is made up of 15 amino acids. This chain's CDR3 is CATTGQGGNTGELFF. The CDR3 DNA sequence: TGTGCCACTACGGGACAGGGTGGGAACACCGGGGAGCTGTTTTTT.

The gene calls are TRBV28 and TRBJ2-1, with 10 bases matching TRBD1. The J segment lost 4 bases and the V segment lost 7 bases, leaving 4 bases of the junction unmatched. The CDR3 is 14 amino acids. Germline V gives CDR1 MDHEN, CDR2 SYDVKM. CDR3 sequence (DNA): TGTGCCAGCAAAGGACAGGGGGTGTACAATGAGCAGTTCTTC. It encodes CASKGQGVYNEQFF.

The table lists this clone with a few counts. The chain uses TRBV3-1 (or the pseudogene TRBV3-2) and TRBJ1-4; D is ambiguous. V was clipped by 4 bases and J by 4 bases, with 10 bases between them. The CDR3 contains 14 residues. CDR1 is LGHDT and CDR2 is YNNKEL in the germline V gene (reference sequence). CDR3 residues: CASSLRTGNEKLFF. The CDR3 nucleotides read TGTGCCAGCAGCCTCCGAACGGGTAATGAAAAACTGTTTTTT.